These 21 T cell receptor beta chains were all obtained from the same sample, sequenced in a study of regulatory T cells in long-lasting Graves disease. Specified time point: newly diagnosed GD, antithyroid drugs for less than 3 months. After RNA was extracted from PBMCs, the TCR library was made from it. Assembly of TCR beta libraries relied on iRepertoire HTBI primers together with Arm-PCR of CDR3 regions. TCRdb reprocessed the multiplex PCR reads via MiXCR and lists one record per CDR3 protein. The sample lists 400,000 to 650,000 distinct CDR3 sequences; around 15% were seen once. The same specimen was also included in a second study, on T cells in Graves' hyperthyroidism and ophthalmopathy.

Sequenced here: peripheral blood mononuclear cells (PBMCs), sampled at new diagnosis, from a patient treated with antithyroid drugs. The receptors derive from a woman aged 40-65 years with Graves disease.

J is TRBJ2-5 and V is TRBV10-1, with D perhaps given as TRBD1 or TRBD2 (5 bases each). Germline V CDR1 and CDR2: WNHNN, SYGVQD (reference sequence). This CDR3 contains 12 residues. V lost 8 bases, J lost 0 bases, and 7 bases lay in between. The CDR3 nucleotides read TGCGCCAGCGGGACCTACCAAGAGACCCAGTACTTC. Translating it yields CASGTYQETQYF.

J is TRBJ2-2 and V is TRBV5-1; maybe TRBD1 (6 bases). The CDR3 loop spans 14 amino acids. The V end lost 4 bases, the J end lost 6 bases, and 13 bases lay between the germline ends. The germline V gene has CDR1 SGHRS and CDR2 YFSETQ. CDR3 nucleotide sequence: TGCGCCAGCAGCCCTCTACAGGGCTCCGGGGAGCTGTTTTTT. Protein: CASSPLQGSGELFF.

This clonotype appeared many times. The chain employs TRBV6-5 and TRBJ1-2; 8 bases are shared with TRBD1. There are 15 residues in the CDR3. Germline CDR1 reads MNHEY; CDR2 reads SVGAGI. V lost 2 bases to trimming and J lost 3 bases; unmatched junction nucleotides: 5. The DNA of the CDR3 is TGTGCCAGCAGTTACGGGCGGACAGGGCACTATGGCTACACCTTC. This encodes CASSYGRTGHYGYTF.

Many counts were recorded for this clonotype. The rearrangement joins TRBV27 to TRBJ1-4, with D uncertain. V gave up 5 bases and J gave up 0 bases, with 16 bases separating them. The CDR3 is 17 amino acids. CDR1 and CDR2 (germline): MNHEY, SMNVEV (reference sequence). CDR3: CASSPRQGGPTNEKLFF. CDR3 in DNA: TGTGCCAGCAGTCCCCGACAAGGAGGACCAACTAATGAAAAACTGTTTTTT.

A few counts support this clonotype. The CDR3 does not end in the conserved phenylalanine or tryptophan, so this is likely a read error. The gene calls are TRBV7-3 and TRBJ1-1; D is perhaps TRBD1 (5 bases). Per the germline V gene, CDR1 is SGHTA and CDR2 is FQGTGA. The CDR3 consists of 13 residues. Trimming removed 3 bases from V and 6 bases from J, with 11 bases in between. CDR3 protein: CASSFSRESEAFS. CDR3 bases: TGTGCCAGCAGCTTCAGCAGGGAATCTGAAGCTTTCTCT.

There are a few counts of this clonotype. The V and J genes are TRBV3-1 and TRBJ1-2, with D tentatively TRBD1 (5 bases). There are 14 residues in the CDR3. The germline V gene has CDR1 LGHDT and CDR2 YNNKEL (reference sequence). The V gene lost 4 bases and the J gene lost 3 bases, with 12 bases spanning the gap. The CDR3 protein is CASSPHGTDYGYTF. CDR3 bases: TGTGCCAGCAGCCCCCACGGGACTGACTATGGCTACACCTTC.

V and J are TRBV5-1 and TRBJ2-7; D unclear. V gave up 0 bases and J gave up 2 bases, with 15 bases separating them. There are 16 residues in the CDR3. Germline V gives CDR1 SGHRS, CDR2 YFSETQ. The CDR3 nucleotides are TGCGCCAGCAGCTTGGCCGGAACATACCGAACCTACGAGCAGTACTTC. It yields the protein CASSLAGTYRTYEQYF.

In its sample, this clonotype was seen many times. This chain joins TRBV11-2 and TRBJ1-2; D remains unclear. Trimming stripped 2 bases from V and 7 bases from J, with 17 bases between. This CDR3 region has 15 residues. Germline CDR1 SGHAT, CDR2 FQNNGV. The CDR3: CASSLRRTGGVGYTF. The CDR3 nucleotides read TGTGCCAGCAGCTTAAGACGGACGGGTGGTGTTGGCTACACCTTC.

This clonotype was detected a few times. The gene calls are TRBV4-2 and TRBJ2-7, with D unresolved. This CDR3 comprises 12 residues. V was trimmed by 1 base and J by 7 bases, leaving 8 bases between them. The germline gives CDR1 LGHNA, CDR2 YNFKEQ. This CDR3 is CASSQVSGEQYF. The CDR3 region has the DNA TGTGCCAGCAGCCAAGTGTCCGGGGAGCAGTACTTC.

Many counts were recorded for this clonotype. The chain links TRBV6-1 to TRBJ1-5; D remains unclear. Germline V gene sequence: CDR1 MNHNS, CDR2 SASEGT. The CDR3 loop spans 16 amino acids. V was trimmed by 5 bases and J by 0 bases, leaving 14 bases between them. The CDR3 coding sequence is TGTGCCAGCAGTCGTTACAGTGCCCTTAGCAATCAGCCCCAGCATTTT. Amino acids: CASSRYSALSNQPQHF.

This clonotype was seen many times. Germline is not matched at one junction end, which may reflect a read error. This sequence joins TRBV12-5 and TRBJ2-7, with TRBD1 identical over 8 bases. The CDR3 has 16 residues. The V gene's germline CDR1 is LGHNT and CDR2 FRNRAP. The CDR3 sequence is CASGIGTGRGLSLTHF. The CDR3 region has the DNA TGTGCTAGTGGTATTGGTACCGGCAGGGGGCTTTCCCTCACCCACTTC. Looking up the rest from reference TRBV12-5 and TRBJ2-7 gives the full variable domain: DARVTQTPRHKVTEMGQEVTMRCQPILGHNTVFWYRQTMMQGLELLAYFRNRAPLDDSGMPKDRFSAEMPDATLATLKIQPSEPRDSAVYFCASGIGTGRGLSLTHFGPGTRLTVT.

The chain has TRBV20-1 and TRBJ2-3, with a weak D call TRBD2 (6 bases). The better agreement between TRBJ2-5 and the DNA end casts doubt on the J call. The CDR3 is 13 amino acids. The germline V gene has CDR1 DFQATT and CDR2 SNEGSKA (reference sequence). The CDR3 here is CSARDGGKETQYF. The CDR3 DNA follows: TGCAGTGCTAGAGATGGGGGGAAGGAGACCCAGTACTTC.

This clonotype showed up many times. The rearrangement uses TRBV28 and TRBJ2-7, with no clear D. In germline, CDR1 is MDHEN, CDR2 SYDVKM. V was cut by 7 bases and J by 0 bases, with 13 bases left in between. This CDR3 has 14 amino acids. The CDR3 sequence is CASTDRFNSYEQYF. The CDR3 bases are TGTGCCAGCACAGATCGTTTCAACTCCTACGAGCAGTACTTC.

There are a few counts of this clonotype. The genes are TRBV20-1 and TRBJ2-3; 8 positions match TRBD2. V lost 1 base, J lost 4 bases, and 13 bases stayed unmatched. Germline V gene sequence: CDR1 DFQATT, CDR2 SNEGSKA (reference sequence). The CDR3 spans 17 residues. CDR3 DNA: TGCAGTGCTAGAGCTCCATGGGGACGGGGGGGTTCAGATACGCAGTATTTT. Its translation: CSARAPWGRGGSDTQYF.

As for this clonotype: This CDR3 is missing its conserved last phenylalanine or tryptophan, likely due to a read error. This rearrangement joins TRBV5-1 to TRBJ2-2; D might be TRBD2 (5 bases). This CDR3 is built from 15 residues. CDR1 and CDR2 from the germline V gene are SGHRS and YFSETQ. V gave up 3 bases and J gave up 1 base, with 10 bases separating them. Written as DNA, the CDR3 is TGCGCCAGCAGCTGGACTGGAAAGAACACCGGGGAGCTGTTTCTT. As protein: CASSWTGKNTGELFL.

This clonotype was seen ten or more times. This sequence joins TRBV11-2 and TRBJ2-4, with D maybe TRBD1 (6 bases). The germline V gene encodes CDR1 SGHAT and CDR2 FQNNGV. V was trimmed by 5 bases and J by 1 base, leaving 15 bases between them. The CDR3 is 16 residues long. The DNA for the CDR3 is TGTGCCAGCAGCGTAATACAGGGATTGGCCAAAAACATTCAGTACTTC. Amino acids: CASSVIQGLAKNIQYF.

The chain is built from TRBV10-3 and TRBJ2-1; perhaps TRBD1 as D (5 bases). Germline V gives CDR1 ENHRY, CDR2 SYGVKD. This CDR3 is 15 amino acids long. Trimming took off 7 bases at V and 9 bases at J, with 22 bases between the two ends. The DNA of the CDR3 is TGTGCCATCACCCAGGGCGTGGCCAAAGATAGTGAGCAGTTCTTC. This gives the protein CAITQGVAKDSEQFF.

Ten or more counts support this clonotype. V and J are TRBV3-1 and TRBJ1-4; TRBD1 is a possible D gene (6 bases). V was trimmed by 5 bases and J by 8 bases, leaving 18 bases between them. Germline-derived CDR1 and CDR2 are LGHDT and YNNKEL (reference sequence). The CDR3 length is 15 residues. The CDR3 DNA reads as TGTGCCAGCAGCGTCCCCAGGGGAGTAGGGGAAAAACTGTTTTTT. Translated, it gives CASSVPRGVGEKLFF.

The table lists this clonotype with a few counts. The V call is TRBV12-3 or TRBV12-4, the J call TRBJ2-1, with D perhaps given as TRBD1 or TRBD2 (5 bases each). The CDR3 has 16 residues. V was shortened by 4 bases and J by 7 bases, with 20 bases between the two germline ends. The CDR3 is CASSSHMPGPGNEQFF. The CDR3 DNA sequence: TGTGCCAGCAGTTCCCACATGCCGGGGCCTGGGAATGAGCAGTTCTTC.

This clonotype was recorded many times. The gene calls are TRBV18 and TRBJ1-1; a weak D match, TRBD1 (5 bases). The CDR3 has 15 residues. Trimming shortened V by 6 bases and J by 4 bases, and 18 bases separated the two germline ends. Germline-derived CDR1 and CDR2 are KGHSH and LQKENI. The DNA of the CDR3 is TGTGCCAGCTCGCTTACTAGGGGAAGAGGCACTGAAGCTTTCTTT. This encodes CASSLTRGRGTEAFF.

This chain connects TRBV10-1 to TRBJ1-1; the D gene is possibly TRBD1 (6 bases). The CDR3 is 14 amino acids. Deletions cut 9 bases from V and 0 bases from J, with 14 bases between. Germline lookup yields CDR1 WNHNN and CDR2 SYGVQD (reference sequence). The CDR3 DNA reads as TGCGCCAGGGATGAGGGGGGCATGAACACTGAAGCTTTCTTT. This sequence encodes CARDEGGMNTEAFF.